This T cell receptor beta chain stems from a study of response to subunit inactivated influenza vaccine. CDR1 and CDR2 from the germline V gene are SGDLS and YYNGEE. The CDR3 consists of 14 residues. Trimming took 7 bases from V and 1 from J; bases not matched to a gene: 4. This clonotype came up a few times. TCRdb recomputed calls from the RT-PCR reads with MiXCR, one row per CDR3 protein. The sample includes 500,000 to 600,000 distinct CDR3 sequences, approximately 11% of them seen just once. These same records also appear under a second study, on T cells expressing NK-cell markers. From that second work: The TCR beta cDNA came from 5'RACE template switching with UMIs. Sorting was restricted to alpha-beta TCR T cells by an anti-gamma-delta TCR antibody in several experiments. Dominant NKG2C+ clonotypes accounted for roughly 1.0-7.0% of CD8+ T cells in more than five donors. Several of the donors also had these clonotypes leading their CD3+CD56-NKG2C+ fraction. Whether the expanded NKG2C+ T cell clones recognized HCMV remained unclear.

This specimen was PBMCs from blood, taken on the day of vaccination. The chain carries TRBV9 and TRBJ2-2; the match to TRBD1 covers 7 bases. The clonotype originates from a man aged 45 to 65 who received an inactivated influenza vaccine. The CDR3 sequence: CASARQGNTGELFF. As DNA, the CDR3 is TGTGCCAGCGCTCGACAGGGGAACACCGGGGAGCTGTTTTTT.